What follows is one TCR beta chain and its context. Other DNA variants within this sample encode the same CDR3. This table comes from immunoSEQ multiplex PCR, and its TCRdb copy is limited to in-frame clones, with some not included. The sample has about 2.4 million clones, over 85% seen once. These data are taken from a study of shared clonotypes between healthy human individuals. The germline CDR1 and CDR2 sequences are MDHEN and SYDVKM. The length of the CDR3 is 14 residues. Deletions cut 3 bases from V and 4 bases from J, with 7 bases between. Material: naive CD4+ T cells sorted from blood. Described subset: CD45RA+ positively selected. The chain has TRBV28 and TRBJ2-6; D uncertain. The receptor's source is a man aged 18 to 29 in good health. The CDR3 protein is CASSFSGGANVLTF. CDR3 bases: TGTGCCAGCAGTTTTAGTGGGGGGGCCAACGTCCTGACTTTC. The full variable domain, in which reference TRBV28 and TRBJ2-6 provide the parts outside the CDR3, is DVKVTQSSRYLVKRTGEKVFLECVQDMDHENMFWYRQDPGLGLRLIYFSYDVKMKEKGDIPEGYSVSREKKERFSLILESASTNQTSMYLCASSFSGGANVLTFGAGSRLTVL.